This T cell receptor beta chain was observed in a study of cytomegalovirus exposure and HLA in healthy donors. About the study: In an early release, HLA-typed donors contributed tens of millions of unique TCR sequences.

Regarding this clone: The antigen is unknown.

Study observations and caveats: Around 160 TCR beta chains were listed as cytomegalovirus-associated. Links to common viral pathogens appeared, in a later analysis, for several of the most significant clusters.

Researchers ran the PCR with 60 Vbeta and 13 Jbeta primers. Per the authors' pipeline: Counted up in a later analysis, unique TCR beta chains came to approximately 83 million, with about 9.9 million shared. Using immunoSEQ multiplex PCR, the repertoire was profiled, and TCRdb retains in-frame clones only, with some absent. The V and J calls and the clone size are those of that table, but D and trimming were determined from the DNA. The data hold approximately 130,000 clones, with 81% observed a single time. The ends were cut back, 8 bases at V and 8 bases at J, with 12 bases in the middle. The CDR3 totals 11 residues. Germline CDR1 is SNHLY and CDR2 is FYNNEI.

This clonotype was sampled from a man aged 18 to 29 in good health and CMV-seronegative. The sequenced sample was PBMCs. The rearrangement links TRBV2 to TRBJ1-2; D remains ambiguous. CDR3 sequence (DNA): TGTGCCAGCCTGCCGGACTTGGGCTACACCTTC. Protein sequence: CASLPDLGYTF.